This TCR beta chain originates from a study of chemoradiotherapy in HPV16-positive cancers. Profiling relied on immunoSEQ multiplex PCR, and the TCRdb table lists in-frame clones only, not all of them. The sample includes about 68,000 clones, about nine tenths of them seen just once. V was pared by 2 bases and J by 7 bases, with 26 bases of the junction left unmatched. Germline V lookup: CDR1 MNHEY, CDR2 SMNVEV (reference sequence). The length of the CDR3 is 22 residues. In regard to this clone: What it recognizes is unknown.

Study-level results: Only a couple of HPV16-positive patients supplied the functional HPV-specificity definition.

The source material was blood, sampled from a patient who underwent chemoradiotherapy. V usage is TRBV27 and J usage is TRBJ1-6; 7 bases are a match to TRBD1. This clonotype was obtained from a human donor with HPV-associated anogenital cancer. As DNA, the CDR3 is TGTGCCAGCAGTTTACGGAGGATACCGGGGACAGTACTCCCCAACATAAATTCACCCCTCCACTTT. Translation gives CASSLRRIPGTVLPNINSPLHF.